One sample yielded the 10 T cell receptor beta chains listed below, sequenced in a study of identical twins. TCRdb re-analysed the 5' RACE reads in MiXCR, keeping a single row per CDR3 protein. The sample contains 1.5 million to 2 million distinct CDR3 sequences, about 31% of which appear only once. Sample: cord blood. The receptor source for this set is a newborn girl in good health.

The CDR3 bases are TGTGCCAGCAGTTACCCTCTAGCCAGACAAGAGACCCAGTACTTC. Its translation: CASSYPLARQETQYF. V is TRBV6-5 and J is TRBJ2-5; tentatively, D is TRBD2 (5 bases). Trimming took 2 bases from V and 2 from J, leaving 12 bases between them. The CDR3 runs to 15 residues. CDR1 MNHEY and CDR2 SVGAGI come from the germline V gene.

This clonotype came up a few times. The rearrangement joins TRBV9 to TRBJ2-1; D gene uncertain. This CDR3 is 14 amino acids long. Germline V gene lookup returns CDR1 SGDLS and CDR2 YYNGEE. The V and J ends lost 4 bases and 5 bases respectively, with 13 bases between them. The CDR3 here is CASSPRGSDNEQFF. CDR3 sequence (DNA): TGTGCCAGCAGCCCCCGAGGATCGGACAATGAGCAGTTCTTC.

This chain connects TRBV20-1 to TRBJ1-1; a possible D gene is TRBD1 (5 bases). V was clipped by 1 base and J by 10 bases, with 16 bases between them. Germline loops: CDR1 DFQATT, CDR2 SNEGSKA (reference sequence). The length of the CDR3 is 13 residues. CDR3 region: CSARAPGRGGAFF. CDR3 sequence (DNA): TGCAGTGCTAGAGCCCCGGGAAGGGGCGGAGCTTTCTTT.

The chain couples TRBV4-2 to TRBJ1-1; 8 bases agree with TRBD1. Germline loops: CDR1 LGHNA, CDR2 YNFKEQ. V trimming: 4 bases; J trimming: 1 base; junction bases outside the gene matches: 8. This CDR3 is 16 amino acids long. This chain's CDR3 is CASSPPRDRPNTEAFF. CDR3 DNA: TGTGCCAGCAGCCCCCCTCGGGACAGGCCGAACACTGAAGCTTTCTTT.

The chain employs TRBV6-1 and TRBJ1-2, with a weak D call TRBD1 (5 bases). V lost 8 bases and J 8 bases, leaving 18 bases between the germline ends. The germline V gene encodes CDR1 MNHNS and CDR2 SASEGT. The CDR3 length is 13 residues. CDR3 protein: CASLNRDGYGYTF. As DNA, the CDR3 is TGTGCCAGCCTTAACCGGGACGGTTACGGCTACACCTTC.

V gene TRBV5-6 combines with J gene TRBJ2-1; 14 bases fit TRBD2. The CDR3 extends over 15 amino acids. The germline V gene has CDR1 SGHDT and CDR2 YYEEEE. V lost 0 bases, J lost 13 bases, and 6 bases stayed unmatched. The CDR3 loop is CASSLEGGLAGAQFF. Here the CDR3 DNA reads TGTGCCAGCAGCTTGGAAGGGGGACTAGCGGGGGCACAGTTCTTC.

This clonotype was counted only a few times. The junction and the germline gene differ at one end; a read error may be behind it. CDR3 DNA sequence: TGTGCCTGCAGCCAAGATGACGGCACAGATACGCAGTATTTT. It specifies CACSQDDGTDTQYF. The rearrangement joins TRBV3-1 to TRBJ2-3, with D unresolved. Germline V gene sequence: CDR1 LGHDT, CDR2 YNNKEL (reference sequence). CDR3 length: 14 amino acids.

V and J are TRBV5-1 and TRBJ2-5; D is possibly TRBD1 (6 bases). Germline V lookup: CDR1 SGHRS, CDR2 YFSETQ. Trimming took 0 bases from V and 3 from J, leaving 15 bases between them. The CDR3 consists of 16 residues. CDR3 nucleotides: TGCGCCAGCAGCTTGGGCCCCCAGGACAGAAAAGAGACCCAGTACTTC. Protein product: CASSLGPQDRKETQYF.

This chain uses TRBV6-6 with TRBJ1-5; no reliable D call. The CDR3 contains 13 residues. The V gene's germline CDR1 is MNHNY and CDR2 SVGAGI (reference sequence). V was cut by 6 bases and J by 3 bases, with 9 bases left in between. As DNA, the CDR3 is TGTGCCAGCAGACCCGGGTCCAATCAGCCCCAGCATTTT. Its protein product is CASRPGSNQPQHF.

CDR3 nucleotide sequence: TGTGCCAGCAGCTTAGGGACCGGGGCTGAGCAGTTCTTC. Its translation: CASSLGTGAEQFF. This chain uses TRBV13 with TRBJ2-1; D may be TRBD1 or TRBD2 (5 bases each). The V gene lost 0 bases and the J gene lost 9 bases, with 9 bases spanning the gap. CDR1 and CDR2 from the germline V gene are PRHDT and FYEKMQ (reference sequence). This CDR3 is built from 13 residues.